This T cell receptor (beta chain) was observed in a study of regulatory T cells in long-lasting Graves disease. Time point meaning: newly diagnosed GD, antithyroid drugs for less than 3 months. The TCR library was made from RNA that had been extracted from PBMCs in TRIzol. Sequencing libraries for TCR beta were prepared with iRepertoire HTBI primers and Arm-PCR of CDR3 regions. TCRdb re-derived calls from the multiplex PCR reads in MiXCR, one entry per CDR3 protein. The sample consists of approximately 400,000 distinct CDR3 sequences, around 16% of them appearing once. The CDR3 is made up of 13 amino acids. V lost 4 bases and J lost 6; bases outside the gene matches: 4. These records were also assigned to another study, of T cells in Graves' hyperthyroidism and ophthalmopathy. That source notes: Exclusion of a patient resulted from uncontrolled infection, other autoimmune disease, pregnancy or lactation.

The receptor was isolated from a woman between 35 and 50 years old with Graves disease. The input for sequencing was peripheral blood mononuclear cells (PBMCs), taken at new diagnosis, from a patient treated with antithyroid drugs. The chain links TRBV12-3 or TRBV12-4 to TRBJ1-1; 8 nucleotides agree with TRBD1. The CDR3 protein is CASSSFRGPEAFF. CDR3 sequence (DNA): TGTGCCAGCAGTTCGTTCAGGGGGCCTGAAGCTTTCTTT.